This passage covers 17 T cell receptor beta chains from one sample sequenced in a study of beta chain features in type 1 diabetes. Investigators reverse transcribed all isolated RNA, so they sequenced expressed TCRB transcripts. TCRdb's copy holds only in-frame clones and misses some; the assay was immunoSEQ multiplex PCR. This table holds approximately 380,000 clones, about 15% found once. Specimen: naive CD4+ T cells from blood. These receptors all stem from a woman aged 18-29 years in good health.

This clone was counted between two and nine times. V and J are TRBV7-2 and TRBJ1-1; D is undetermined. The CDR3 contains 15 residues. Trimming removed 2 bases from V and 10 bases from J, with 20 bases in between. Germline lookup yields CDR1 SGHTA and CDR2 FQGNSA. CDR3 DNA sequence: TGTGCCAGCAGCTTACCGTCGACATTTGGGTTTGTAGCTTTCTTT. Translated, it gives CASSLPSTFGFVAFF.

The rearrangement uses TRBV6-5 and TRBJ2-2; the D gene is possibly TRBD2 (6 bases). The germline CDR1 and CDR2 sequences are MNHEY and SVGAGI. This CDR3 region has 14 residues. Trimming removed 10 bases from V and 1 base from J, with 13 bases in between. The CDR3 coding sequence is TGTGCCACCTCGCGGGAAGGGAACACCGGGGAGCTGTTTTTT. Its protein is CATSREGNTGELFF.

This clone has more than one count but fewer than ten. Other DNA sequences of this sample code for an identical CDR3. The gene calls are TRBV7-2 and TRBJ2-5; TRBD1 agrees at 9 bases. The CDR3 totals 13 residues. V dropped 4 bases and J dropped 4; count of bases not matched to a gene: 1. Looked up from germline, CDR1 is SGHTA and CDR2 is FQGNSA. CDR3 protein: CASSSDRGETQYF. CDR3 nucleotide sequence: TGTGCCAGCAGCTCGGACAGGGGAGAGACCCAGTACTTC.

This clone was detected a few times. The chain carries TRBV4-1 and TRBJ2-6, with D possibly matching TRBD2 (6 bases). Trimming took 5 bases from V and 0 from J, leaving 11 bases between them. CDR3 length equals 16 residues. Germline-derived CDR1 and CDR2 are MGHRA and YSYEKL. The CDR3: CASSSGGLSGANVLTF. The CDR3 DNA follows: TGCGCCAGCAGCTCTGGGGGACTCTCTGGGGCCAACGTCCTGACTTTC.

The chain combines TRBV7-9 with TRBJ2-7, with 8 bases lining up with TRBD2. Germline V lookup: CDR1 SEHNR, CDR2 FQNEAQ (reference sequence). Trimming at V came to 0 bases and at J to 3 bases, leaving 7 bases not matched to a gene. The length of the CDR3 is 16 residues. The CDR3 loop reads CASSLAFGTRGYEQYF. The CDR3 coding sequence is TGTGCCAGCAGCTTAGCCTTCGGGACTAGGGGCTACGAGCAGTACTTC. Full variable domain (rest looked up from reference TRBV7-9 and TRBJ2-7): DTGVSQNPRHKITKRGQNVTFRCDPISEHNRLYWYRQTLGQGPEFLTYFQNEAQLEKSRLLSDRFSAERPKGSFSTLEIQRTEQGDSAMYLCASSLAFGTRGYEQYFGPGTRLTVT.

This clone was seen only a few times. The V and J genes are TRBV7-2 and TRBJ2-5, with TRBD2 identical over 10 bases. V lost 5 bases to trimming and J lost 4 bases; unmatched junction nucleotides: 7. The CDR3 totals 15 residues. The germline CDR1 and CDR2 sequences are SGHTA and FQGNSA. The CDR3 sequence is CASSPVSGRGETQYF. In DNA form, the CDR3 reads TGTGCCAGCAGCCCAGTGAGCGGGAGGGGAGAGACCCAGTACTTC.

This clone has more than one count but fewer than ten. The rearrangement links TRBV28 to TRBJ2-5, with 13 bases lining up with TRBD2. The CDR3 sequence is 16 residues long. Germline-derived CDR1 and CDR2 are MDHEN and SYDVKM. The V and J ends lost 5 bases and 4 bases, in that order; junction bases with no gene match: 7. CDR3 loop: CASSLALAGGRETQYF. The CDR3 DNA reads TGTGCCAGCAGTCTTGCACTAGCGGGAGGGCGAGAGACCCAGTACTTC. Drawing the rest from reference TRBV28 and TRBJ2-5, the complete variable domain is DVKVTQSSRYLVKRTGEKVFLECVQDMDHENMFWYRQDPGLGLRLIYFSYDVKMKEKGDIPEGYSVSREKKERFSLILESASTNQTSMYLCASSLALAGGRETQYFGPGTRLLVL.

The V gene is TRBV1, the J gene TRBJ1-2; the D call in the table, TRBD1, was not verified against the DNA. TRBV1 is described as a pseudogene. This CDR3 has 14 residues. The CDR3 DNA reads TGCACCAGCAGCCAAGGGCAGGGGGTCTATGGCTACACCTTC. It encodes CTSSQGQGVYGYTF.

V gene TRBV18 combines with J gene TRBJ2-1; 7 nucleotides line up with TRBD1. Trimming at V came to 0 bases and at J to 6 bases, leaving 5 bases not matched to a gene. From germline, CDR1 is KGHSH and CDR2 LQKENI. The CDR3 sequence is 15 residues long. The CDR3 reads CASSPPRTGVNEQFF. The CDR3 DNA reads TGTGCCAGCTCACCACCCCGGACAGGTGTCAATGAGCAGTTCTTC.

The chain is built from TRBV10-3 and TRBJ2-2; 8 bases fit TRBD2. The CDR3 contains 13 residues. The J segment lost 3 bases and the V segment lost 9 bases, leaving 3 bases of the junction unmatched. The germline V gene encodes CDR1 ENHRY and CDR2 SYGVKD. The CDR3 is CAIGAGDTGELFF. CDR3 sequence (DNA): TGTGCCATAGGAGCGGGAGACACCGGGGAGCTGTTTTTT.

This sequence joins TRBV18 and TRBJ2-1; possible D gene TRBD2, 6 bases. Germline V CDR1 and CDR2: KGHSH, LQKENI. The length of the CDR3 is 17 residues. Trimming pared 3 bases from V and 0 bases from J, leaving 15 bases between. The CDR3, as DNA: TGTGCCAGCTCACCCCAAGCGGGCATGAGCTCCTACAATGAGCAGTTCTTC. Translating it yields CASSPQAGMSSYNEQFF.

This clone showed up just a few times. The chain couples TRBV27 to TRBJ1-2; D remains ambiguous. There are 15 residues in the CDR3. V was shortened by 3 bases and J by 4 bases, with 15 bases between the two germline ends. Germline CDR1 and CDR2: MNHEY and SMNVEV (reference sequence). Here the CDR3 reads CASSFDRSAVYGYTF. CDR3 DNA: TGTGCCAGCAGTTTTGACCGATCTGCGGTCTATGGCTACACCTTC.

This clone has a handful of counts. CDR3: CSGRQGEGEKLFF. The CDR3 nucleotides are TGCAGCGGACGACAGGGTGAAGGCGAAAAACTGTTTTTT. This rearrangement joins TRBV29-1 to TRBJ1-4, with TRBD1 identical over 7 bases. The CDR3 is 13 amino acids. Per germline, CDR1 SQVTM and CDR2 ANQGSEA. V lost 7 bases and J lost 8; bases outside the gene matches: 10.

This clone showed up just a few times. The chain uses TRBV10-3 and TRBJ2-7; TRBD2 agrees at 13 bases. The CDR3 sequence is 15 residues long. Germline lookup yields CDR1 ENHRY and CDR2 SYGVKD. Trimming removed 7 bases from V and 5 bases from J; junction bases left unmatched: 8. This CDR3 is CAITAGLAGRDEQYF. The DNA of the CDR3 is TGTGCCATCACCGCGGGACTAGCGGGACGGGACGAGCAGTACTTC.

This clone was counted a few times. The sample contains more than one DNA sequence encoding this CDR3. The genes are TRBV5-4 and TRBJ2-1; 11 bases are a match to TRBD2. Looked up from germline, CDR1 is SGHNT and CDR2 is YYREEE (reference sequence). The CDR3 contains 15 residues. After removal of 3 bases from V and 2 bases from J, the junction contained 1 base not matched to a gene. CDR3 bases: TGTGCCAGCAGCTCGACTAGCGGGACCTACAATGAGCAGTTCTTC. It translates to CASSSTSGTYNEQFF.

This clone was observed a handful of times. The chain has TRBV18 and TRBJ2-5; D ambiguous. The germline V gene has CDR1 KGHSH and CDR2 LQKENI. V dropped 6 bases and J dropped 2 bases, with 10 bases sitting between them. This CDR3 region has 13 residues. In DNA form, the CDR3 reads TGTGCCAGCTCCTTACTAAGGCAAGAGACCCAGTACTTC. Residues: CASSLLRQETQYF.

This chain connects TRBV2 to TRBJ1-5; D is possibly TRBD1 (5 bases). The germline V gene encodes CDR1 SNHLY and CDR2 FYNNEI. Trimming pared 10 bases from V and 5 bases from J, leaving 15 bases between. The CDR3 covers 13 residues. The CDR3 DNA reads TGTGCCACCAACGGGGGTCCTCATCAGCCCCAGCATTTT. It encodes CATNGGPHQPQHF.